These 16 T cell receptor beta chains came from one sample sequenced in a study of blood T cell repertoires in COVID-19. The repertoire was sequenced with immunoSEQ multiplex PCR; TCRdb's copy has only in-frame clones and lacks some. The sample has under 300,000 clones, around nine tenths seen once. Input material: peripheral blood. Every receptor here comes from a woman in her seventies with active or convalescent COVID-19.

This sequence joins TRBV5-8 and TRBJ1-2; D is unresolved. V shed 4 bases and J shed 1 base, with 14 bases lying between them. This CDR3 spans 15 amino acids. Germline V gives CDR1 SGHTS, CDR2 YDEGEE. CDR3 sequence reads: CASSPIAYLNYGYTF. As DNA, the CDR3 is TGTGCCAGCAGCCCGATAGCCTACCTTAACTATGGCTACACCTTC.

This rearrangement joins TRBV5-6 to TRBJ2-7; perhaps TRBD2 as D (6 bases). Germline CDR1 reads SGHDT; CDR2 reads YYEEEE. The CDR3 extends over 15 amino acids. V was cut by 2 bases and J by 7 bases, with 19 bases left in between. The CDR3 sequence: CASSLRLRGGGEQYF. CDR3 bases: TGTGCCAGCAGCTTAAGGTTAAGGGGCGGAGGGGAGCAGTACTTC.

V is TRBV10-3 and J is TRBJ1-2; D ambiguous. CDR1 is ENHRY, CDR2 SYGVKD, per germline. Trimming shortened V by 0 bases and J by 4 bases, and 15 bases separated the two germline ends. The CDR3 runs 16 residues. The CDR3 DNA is TGTGCCATCAGTGAGTCGACTACTCAGTTCAGCTATGGCTACACCTTC. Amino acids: CAISESTTQFSYGYTF.

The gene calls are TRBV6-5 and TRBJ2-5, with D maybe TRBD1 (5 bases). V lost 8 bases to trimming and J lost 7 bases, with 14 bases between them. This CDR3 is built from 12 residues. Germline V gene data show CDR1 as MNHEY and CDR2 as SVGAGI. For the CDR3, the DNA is TGTGCCAGCTCGCAGGGAAGGGGGACCCAGTACTTC. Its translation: CASSQGRGTQYF.

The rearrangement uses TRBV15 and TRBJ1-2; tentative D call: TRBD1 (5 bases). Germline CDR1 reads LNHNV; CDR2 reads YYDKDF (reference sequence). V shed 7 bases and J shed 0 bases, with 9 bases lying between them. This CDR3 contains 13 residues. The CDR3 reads CATTRQTNYGYTF. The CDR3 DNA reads TGTGCCACCACTCGACAGACTAACTATGGCTACACCTTC. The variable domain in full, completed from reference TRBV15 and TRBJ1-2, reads DAMVIQNPRYQVTQFGKPVTLSCSQTLNHNVMYWYQQKSSQAPKLLFHYYDKDFNNEADTPDNFQSRRPNTSFCFLDIRSPGLGDTAMYLCATTRQTNYGYTFGSGTRLTVV.

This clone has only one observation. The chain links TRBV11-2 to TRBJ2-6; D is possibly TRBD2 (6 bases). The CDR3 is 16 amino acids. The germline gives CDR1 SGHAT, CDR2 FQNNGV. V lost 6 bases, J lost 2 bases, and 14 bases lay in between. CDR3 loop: CASRKAGLTGANVLTF. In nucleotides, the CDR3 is TGTGCCAGCAGAAAGGCGGGATTGACTGGGGCCAACGTCCTGACTTTC.

The CDR3 coding sequence is TGTGCCAGCAGCGGCACTAGCGGGGGGCAAGAGACCCAGTACTTC. It yields the protein CASSGTSGGQETQYF. This chain uses TRBV9 with TRBJ2-5, with 12 bases identical to TRBD2. The CDR3 spans 15 residues. The trim removed 3 bases at V and 2 bases at J, leaving 2 bases unmatched. Germline values: CDR1 SGDLS, CDR2 YYNGEE.

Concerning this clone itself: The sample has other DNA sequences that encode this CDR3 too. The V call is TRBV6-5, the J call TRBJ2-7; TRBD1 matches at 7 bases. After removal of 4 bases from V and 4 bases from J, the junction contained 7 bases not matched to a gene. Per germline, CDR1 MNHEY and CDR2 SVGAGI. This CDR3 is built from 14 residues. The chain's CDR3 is CASSSAGGTYEQYF. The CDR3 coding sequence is TGTGCCAGCAGTTCGGCAGGGGGTACGTACGAGCAGTACTTC.

CDR3 sequence (DNA): TGTGCCAGCAGGTCCGGGACAGGGGGCGCGTATCAGCCCCAGCATTTT. It is translated as CASRSGTGGAYQPQHF. V and J are TRBV2 and TRBJ1-5; 12 nucleotides match TRBD1. The germline CDR1 and CDR2 sequences are SNHLY and FYNNEI. The J segment lost 5 bases and the V segment lost 6 bases, leaving 8 bases of the junction unmatched. The CDR3 consists of 16 residues. The complete variable domain, with remaining parts taken from reference TRBV2 and TRBJ1-5, reads EPEVTQTPSHQVTQMGQEVILRCVPISNHLYFYWYRQILGQKVEFLVSFYNNEISEKSEIFDDQFSVERPDGSNFTLKIRSTKLEDSAMYFCASRSGTGGAYQPQHFGDGTRLSIL.

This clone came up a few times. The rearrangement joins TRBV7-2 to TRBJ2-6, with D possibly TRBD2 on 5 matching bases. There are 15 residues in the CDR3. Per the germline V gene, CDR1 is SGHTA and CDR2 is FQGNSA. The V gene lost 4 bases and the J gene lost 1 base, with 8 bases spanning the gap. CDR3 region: CASSSGFSGANVLTF. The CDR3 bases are TGTGCCAGCAGCTCGGGGTTTTCTGGGGCCAACGTCCTGACTTTC.

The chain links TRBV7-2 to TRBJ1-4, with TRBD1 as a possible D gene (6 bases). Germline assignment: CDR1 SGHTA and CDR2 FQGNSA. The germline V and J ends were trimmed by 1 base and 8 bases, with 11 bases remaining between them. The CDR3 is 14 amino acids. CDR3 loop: CASSLGPGDEKLFF. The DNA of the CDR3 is TGTGCCAGCAGCTTAGGGCCAGGGGACGAAAAACTGTTTTTT.

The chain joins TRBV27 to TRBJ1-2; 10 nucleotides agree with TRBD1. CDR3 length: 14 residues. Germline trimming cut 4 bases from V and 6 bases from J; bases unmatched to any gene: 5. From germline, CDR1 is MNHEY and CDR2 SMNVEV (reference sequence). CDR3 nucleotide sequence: TGTGCCAGCAGTTCCCTGGGGACAGGGGATGGCTACACCTTC. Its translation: CASSSLGTGDGYTF.

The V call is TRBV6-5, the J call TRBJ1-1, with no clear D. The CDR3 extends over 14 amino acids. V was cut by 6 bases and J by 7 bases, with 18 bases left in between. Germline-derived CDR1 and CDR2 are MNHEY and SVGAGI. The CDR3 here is CASSLGREHSEAFF. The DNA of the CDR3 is TGTGCCAGCAGCCTCGGACGGGAACACAGTGAAGCTTTCTTT.

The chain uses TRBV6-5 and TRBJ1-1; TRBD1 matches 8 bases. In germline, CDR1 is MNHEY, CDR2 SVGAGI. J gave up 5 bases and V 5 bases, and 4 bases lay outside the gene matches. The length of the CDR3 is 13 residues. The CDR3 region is CASSRTGPTEAFF. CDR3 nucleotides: TGTGCCAGCAGTCGGACAGGGCCTACTGAAGCTTTCTTT.

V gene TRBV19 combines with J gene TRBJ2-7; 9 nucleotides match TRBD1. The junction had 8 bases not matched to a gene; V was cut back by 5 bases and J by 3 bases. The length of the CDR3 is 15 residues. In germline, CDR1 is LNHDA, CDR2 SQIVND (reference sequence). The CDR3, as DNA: TGTGCCAGTAGTTTATGGACAGGGGCCCTCTACGAGCAGTACTTC. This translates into CASSLWTGALYEQYF.

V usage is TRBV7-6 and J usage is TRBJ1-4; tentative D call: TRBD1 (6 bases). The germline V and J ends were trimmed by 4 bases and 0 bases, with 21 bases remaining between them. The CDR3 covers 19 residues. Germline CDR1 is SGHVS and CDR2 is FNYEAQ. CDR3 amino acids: CASSSLEVGHPATNEKLFF. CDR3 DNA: TGTGCCAGCAGCTCACTGGAGGTGGGACACCCTGCAACTAATGAAAAACTGTTTTTT.